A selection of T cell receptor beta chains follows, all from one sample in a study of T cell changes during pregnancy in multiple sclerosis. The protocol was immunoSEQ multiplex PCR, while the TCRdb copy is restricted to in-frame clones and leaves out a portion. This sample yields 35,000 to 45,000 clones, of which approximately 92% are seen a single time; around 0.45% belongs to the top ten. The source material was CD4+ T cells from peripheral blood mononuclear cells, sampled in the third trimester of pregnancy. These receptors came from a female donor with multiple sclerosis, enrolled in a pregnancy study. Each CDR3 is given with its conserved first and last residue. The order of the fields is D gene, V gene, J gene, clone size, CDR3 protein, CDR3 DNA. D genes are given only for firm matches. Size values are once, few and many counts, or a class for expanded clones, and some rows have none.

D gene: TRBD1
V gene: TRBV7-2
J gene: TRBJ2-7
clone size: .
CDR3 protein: CASSAQGARSGEQYF
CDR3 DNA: TGTGCCAGCAGCGCTCAGGGGGCCAGGTCAGGCGAGCAGTACTTC

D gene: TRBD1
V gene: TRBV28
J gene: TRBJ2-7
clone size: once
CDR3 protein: CATTNRGSSYEQYF
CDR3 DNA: TGTGCCACAACAAACAGGGGGAGCTCCTACGAGCAGTACTTC

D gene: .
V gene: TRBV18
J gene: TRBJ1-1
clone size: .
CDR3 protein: CASSPRQAPEAFF
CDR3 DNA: TGTGCCAGCTCACCACGACAGGCGCCTGAAGCTTTCTTT

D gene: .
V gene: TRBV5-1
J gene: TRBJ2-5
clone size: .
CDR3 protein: CASSLATEETQYF
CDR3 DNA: TGCGCCAGCAGCTTGGCTACCGAAGAGACCCAGTACTTC

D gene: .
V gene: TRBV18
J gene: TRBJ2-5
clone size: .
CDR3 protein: CASSPDNQETQYF
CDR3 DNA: TGTGCCAGCTCACCCGACAACCAAGAGACCCAGTACTTC

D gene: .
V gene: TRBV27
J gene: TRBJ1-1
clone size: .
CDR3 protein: CASSLSPGMNTEAFF
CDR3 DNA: TGTGCCAGCAGTTTAAGTCCAGGGATGAACACTGAAGCTTTCTTT

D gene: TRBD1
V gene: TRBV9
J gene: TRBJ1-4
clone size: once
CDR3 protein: CASSVGTGNEKLFF
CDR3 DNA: TGTGCCAGCAGCGTCGGGACAGGGAATGAAAAACTGTTTTTT

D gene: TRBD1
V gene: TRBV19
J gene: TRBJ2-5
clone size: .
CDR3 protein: CASSVGQIETQYF
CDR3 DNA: TGTGCCAGTAGTGTGGGACAGATAGAGACCCAGTACTTC

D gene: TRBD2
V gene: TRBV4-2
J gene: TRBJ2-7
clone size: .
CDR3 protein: CASSQTVAGGSYEQYF
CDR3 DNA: TGTGCCAGCAGCCAAACGGTAGCGGGAGGCTCCTACGAGCAGTACTTC

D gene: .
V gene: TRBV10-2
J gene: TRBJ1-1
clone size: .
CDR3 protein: CASSVGDKNTEAFF
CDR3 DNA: TGCGCCAGCAGTGTTGGGGACAAGAACACTGAAGCTTTCTTT

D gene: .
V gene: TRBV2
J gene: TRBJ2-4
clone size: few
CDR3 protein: CASSVTVAKNIQYF
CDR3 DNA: TGTGCCAGCAGTGTCACGGTAGCCAAAAACATTCAGTACTTC

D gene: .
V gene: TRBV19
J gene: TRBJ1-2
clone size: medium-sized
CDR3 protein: CASSIGLRQGHGYTF
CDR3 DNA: TGTGCCAGTAGTATAGGTTTGAGGCAGGGGCATGGCTACACCTTC

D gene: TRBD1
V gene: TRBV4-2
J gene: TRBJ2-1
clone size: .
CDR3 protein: CASSQTGASYNEQFF
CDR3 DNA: TGTGCCAGCAGCCAAACAGGGGCCTCCTACAATGAGCAGTTCTTC

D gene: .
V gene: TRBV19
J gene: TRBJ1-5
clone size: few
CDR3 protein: CASSTGPPQHF
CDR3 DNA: TGTGCCAGTAGTACAGGGCCGCCCCAGCATTTT

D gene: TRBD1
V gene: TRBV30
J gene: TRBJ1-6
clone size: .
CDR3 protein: CAWREQGFNSPLHF
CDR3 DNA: TGTGCCTGGAGGGAACAGGGGTTTAATTCACCCCTCCACTTT

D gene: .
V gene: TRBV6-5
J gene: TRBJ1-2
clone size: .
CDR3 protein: CASRATGKQGYTF
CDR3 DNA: TGTGCCAGCAGGGCCACAGGAAAACAAGGCTACACCTTC

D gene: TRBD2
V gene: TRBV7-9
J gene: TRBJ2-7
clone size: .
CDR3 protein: CASSLALTSGSYEQYF
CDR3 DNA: TGTGCCAGCAGCTTAGCCCTGACTAGCGGATCCTACGAGCAGTACTTC

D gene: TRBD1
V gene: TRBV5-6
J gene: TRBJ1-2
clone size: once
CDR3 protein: CASRWDRAGGYTF
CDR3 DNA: TGTGCCAGCAGGTGGGACAGAGCGGGCGGCTACACCTTC

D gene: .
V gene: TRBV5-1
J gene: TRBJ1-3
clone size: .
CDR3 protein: CASSLLGTETSGNTIYF
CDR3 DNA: TGCGCCAGCAGCTTGCTCGGGACTGAAACCTCTGGAAACACCATATATTTT

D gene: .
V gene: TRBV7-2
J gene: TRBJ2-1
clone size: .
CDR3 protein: CASSSPSSYNEQFF
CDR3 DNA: TGTGCCAGCAGCTCACCTAGCTCCTACAATGAGCAGTTCTTC

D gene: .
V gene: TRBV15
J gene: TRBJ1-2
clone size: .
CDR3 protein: CATSTRLAYGYTF
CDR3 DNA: TGTGCCACCAGCACTCGACTTGCCTATGGCTACACCTTC

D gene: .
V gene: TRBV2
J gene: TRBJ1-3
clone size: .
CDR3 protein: CASSFRRQSSGNTIYF
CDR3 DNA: TGTGCCAGCAGTTTTAGACGACAGTCCTCTGGAAACACCATATATTTT

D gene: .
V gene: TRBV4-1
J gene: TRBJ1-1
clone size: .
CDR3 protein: CASSHPTGGTEAFF
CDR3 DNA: TGCGCCAGCAGCCATCCCACCGGGGGGACTGAAGCTTTCTTT

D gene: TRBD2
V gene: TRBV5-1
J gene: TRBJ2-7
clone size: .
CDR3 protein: CASGIAGGGEQYF
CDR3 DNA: TGCGCCAGCGGGATAGCGGGAGGTGGCGAGCAGTACTTC

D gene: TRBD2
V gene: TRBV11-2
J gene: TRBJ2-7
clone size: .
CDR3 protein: CASSFSSGGAYEQYF
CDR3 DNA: TGTGCCAGCAGCTTCTCTAGCGGAGGGGCCTACGAGCAGTACTTC

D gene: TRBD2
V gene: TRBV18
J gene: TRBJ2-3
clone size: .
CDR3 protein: CASSPTLGLAGSTDTQYF
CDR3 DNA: TGTGCCAGCTCACCCACCCTGGGACTAGCGGGAAGCACAGATACGCAGTATTTT

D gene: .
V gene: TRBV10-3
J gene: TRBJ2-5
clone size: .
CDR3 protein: CAISETDKARQYF
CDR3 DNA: TGTGCCATCAGTGAGACAGACAAGGCGCGCCAGTACTTC

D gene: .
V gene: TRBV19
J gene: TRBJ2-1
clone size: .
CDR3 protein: CASSSGFNEQFF
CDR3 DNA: TGTGCCAGTAGTTCAGGGTTCAATGAGCAGTTCTTC

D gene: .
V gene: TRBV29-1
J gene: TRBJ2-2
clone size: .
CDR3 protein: CSVGQGADTGELFF
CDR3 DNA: TGCAGCGTTGGCCAGGGCGCGGACACCGGGGAGCTGTTTTTT

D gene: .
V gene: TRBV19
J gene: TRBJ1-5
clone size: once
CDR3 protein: CASTTGWVGNQPQHF
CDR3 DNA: TGTGCCAGTACCACAGGGTGGGTAGGGAATCAGCCCCAGCATTTT

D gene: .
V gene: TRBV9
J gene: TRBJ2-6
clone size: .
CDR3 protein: CASSVDGSGGGGANVLTF
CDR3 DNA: TGTGCCAGCAGCGTAGACGGGTCGGGGGGCGGAGGGGCCAACGTCCTGACTTTC

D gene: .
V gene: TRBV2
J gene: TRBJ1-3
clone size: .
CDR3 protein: CASRAGYDSGNTIYF
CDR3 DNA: TGTGCCAGCAGAGCAGGGTATGACTCTGGAAACACCATATATTTT

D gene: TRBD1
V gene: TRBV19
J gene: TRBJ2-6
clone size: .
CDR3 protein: CASSRFLGQLSGANVLTF
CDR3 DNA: TGTGCCAGTAGTAGATTCTTGGGACAGCTCTCTGGGGCCAACGTCCTGACTTTC

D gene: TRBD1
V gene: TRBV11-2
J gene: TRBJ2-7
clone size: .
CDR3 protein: CASSLDRGRYEQYF
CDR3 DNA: TGTGCCAGCAGCTTAGACAGGGGGCGCTACGAGCAGTACTTC

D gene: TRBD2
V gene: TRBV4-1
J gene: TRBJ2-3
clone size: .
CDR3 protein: CASSQASGSTDTQYF
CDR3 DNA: TGCGCCAGCAGCCAAGCTAGCGGAAGCACAGATACGCAGTATTTT

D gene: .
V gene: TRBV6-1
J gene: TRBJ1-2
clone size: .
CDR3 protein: CASSEQGFYGYTF
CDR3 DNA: TGTGCCAGCAGTGAACAGGGGTTCTATGGCTACACCTTC

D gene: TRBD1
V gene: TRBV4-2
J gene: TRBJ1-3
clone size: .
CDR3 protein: CASSQGSWDRGSGNTIYF
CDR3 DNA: TGTGCCAGCAGCCAAGGGAGTTGGGACAGGGGCTCTGGAAACACCATATATTTT

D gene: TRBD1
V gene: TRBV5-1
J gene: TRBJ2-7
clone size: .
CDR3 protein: CASSTGQGLLEQYF
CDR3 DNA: TGCGCCAGCAGCACGGGACAGGGTCTGCTCGAGCAGTACTTC

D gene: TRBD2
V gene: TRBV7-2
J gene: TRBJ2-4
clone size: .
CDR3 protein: CASSLGLAEVLAKNIQYF
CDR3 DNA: TGTGCCAGCAGCTTGGGACTAGCGGAGGTCCTAGCCAAAAACATTCAGTACTTC

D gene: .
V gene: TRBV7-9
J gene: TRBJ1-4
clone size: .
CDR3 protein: CASSLEYGRESEKLFF
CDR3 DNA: TGTGCCAGCAGCTTAGAGTACGGCAGGGAAAGTGAAAAACTGTTTTTT

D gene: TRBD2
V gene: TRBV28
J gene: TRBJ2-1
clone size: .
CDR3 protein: CASSPPGRAYNEQFF
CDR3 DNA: TGTGCCAGCAGCCCCCCGGGGAGGGCCTACAATGAGCAGTTCTTC

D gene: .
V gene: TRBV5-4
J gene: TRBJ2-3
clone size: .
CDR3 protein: CASSLTASTDTQYF
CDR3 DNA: TGTGCCAGCAGCTTGACAGCTAGCACAGATACGCAGTATTTT